These T cell receptor beta chains were read from a single sample in a study of OX40 agonist ivuxolimab in advanced cancers. Profiling relied on immunoSEQ multiplex PCR, and the TCRdb table lists in-frame clones only, not all of them. Of about 75,000 clones listed, more than 85% were seen once; the top ten hold nearly 8%. The material sequenced was CD4+ or CD8+ T cells sorted from blood, taken in a trial of the OX40 agonist ivuxolimab. The receptor set was obtained from an adult with an advanced solid tumor such as melanoma, head and neck, liver or kidney cancer. The CDR3 runs from the conserved cysteine through the conserved F or W. Each record gives: J gene, D gene, clone size, V gene, CDR3 protein, CDR3 DNA. D genes are given only for firm matches. Expanded clones are given a class, and other clones once, few, many or no size at all.

j_call: TRBJ1-1
d_call: TRBD1
clone_size: .
v_call: TRBV6-5
cdr3_aa: CASLPQRTGGTEAFF
cdr3_nt: TGTGCCAGCCTCCCTCAGAGGACAGGGGGAACTGAAGCTTTCTTT

j_call: TRBJ1-3
d_call: .
clone_size: .
v_call: TRBV6-6
cdr3_aa: CASTGSFGNTIYF
cdr3_nt: TGTGCCAGCACAGGCAGCTTTGGAAACACCATATATTTT

j_call: TRBJ1-3
d_call: .
clone_size: .
v_call: TRBV7-2
cdr3_aa: CASSPWGGRGPGNTIYF
cdr3_nt: TGTGCCAGCAGCCCATGGGGGGGCCGAGGACCGGGAAACACCATATATTTT

j_call: TRBJ2-1
d_call: .
clone_size: .
v_call: TRBV27
cdr3_aa: CASSSPGRAQHEQFF
cdr3_nt: TGTGCCAGCAGTTCTCCTGGCCGGGCCCAACATGAGCAGTTCTTC

j_call: TRBJ1-2
d_call: .
clone_size: .
v_call: TRBV7-2
cdr3_aa: CASSSGAGVYGYTF
cdr3_nt: TGTGCCAGCAGCTCTGGTGCAGGGGTATATGGCTACACCTTC

j_call: TRBJ2-5
d_call: TRBD2
clone_size: .
v_call: TRBV5-4
cdr3_aa: CASSWGLAGAETQYF
cdr3_nt: TGTGCCAGCAGTTGGGGACTAGCGGGGGCAGAGACCCAGTACTTC

j_call: TRBJ2-5
d_call: TRBD2
clone_size: .
v_call: TRBV5-1
cdr3_aa: CASSLGLAGETQYF
cdr3_nt: TGCGCCAGCAGCTTAGGACTAGCGGGTGAGACCCAGTACTTC

j_call: TRBJ1-5
d_call: .
clone_size: .
v_call: TRBV6-6
cdr3_aa: CASSYGGRDQPQHF
cdr3_nt: TGTGCCAGCAGTTATGGGGGCAGGGATCAGCCCCAGCATTTT

j_call: TRBJ2-3
d_call: .
clone_size: .
v_call: TRBV18
cdr3_aa: CASSPRGGASLTDTQYF
cdr3_nt: TGTGCCAGCTCACCAAGGGGGGGCGCTTCCCTCACAGATACGCAGTATTTT

j_call: TRBJ2-7
d_call: .
clone_size: .
v_call: TRBV5-1
cdr3_aa: CASSFLPGGGDYEQYF
cdr3_nt: TGCGCCAGCAGCTTTCTCCCCGGGGGCGGGGATTACGAGCAGTACTTC

j_call: TRBJ1-6
d_call: .
clone_size: .
v_call: TRBV5-4
cdr3_aa: CASSQPPTSSYNSPLHF
cdr3_nt: TGTGCCAGCAGCCAACCTCCAACCAGCTCCTATAATTCACCCCTCCACTTT

j_call: TRBJ2-7
d_call: TRBD2
clone_size: .
v_call: TRBV18
cdr3_aa: CASSLTPGSGRYEQYF
cdr3_nt: TGTGCCAGCTCTCTTACCCCCGGGAGCGGGAGGTACGAGCAGTACTTC

j_call: TRBJ2-7
d_call: TRBD1
clone_size: .
v_call: TRBV5-1
cdr3_aa: CASSTGQVPYEQYF
cdr3_nt: TGCGCCAGCAGCACGGGACAGGTTCCCTACGAGCAGTACTTC

j_call: TRBJ2-7
d_call: .
clone_size: .
v_call: TRBV14
cdr3_aa: CASSRSYEQYF
cdr3_nt: TGTGCCAGCAGCCGAAGTTACGAGCAGTACTTC

j_call: TRBJ1-1
d_call: .
clone_size: .
v_call: TRBV5-1
cdr3_aa: CASSLYSDTEAFF
cdr3_nt: TGCGCCAGCAGCTTGTACTCGGACACTGAAGCTTTCTTT

j_call: TRBJ2-6
d_call: .
clone_size: .
v_call: TRBV28
cdr3_aa: CASSQSVLTQSRANVLTF
cdr3_nt: TGTGCCAGCAGTCAATCTGTCTTGACACAAAGTCGGGCCAACGTCCTGACTTTC

j_call: TRBJ2-7
d_call: TRBD1
clone_size: .
v_call: TRBV7-9
cdr3_aa: CASSLAQGHEQYF
cdr3_nt: TGTGCCAGCAGCTTGGCACAGGGGCACGAGCAGTACTTC

j_call: TRBJ2-7
d_call: .
clone_size: .
v_call: TRBV19
cdr3_aa: CASSIVGREGYEQYF
cdr3_nt: TGTGCCAGTAGTATAGTAGGCAGGGAAGGCTACGAGCAGTACTTC

j_call: TRBJ2-3
d_call: .
clone_size: .
v_call: TRBV11-2
cdr3_aa: CASGHSYTQYF
cdr3_nt: TGTGCCAGCGGTCATTCATATACGCAGTATTTT

j_call: TRBJ2-1
d_call: TRBD2
clone_size: .
v_call: TRBV7-8
cdr3_aa: CASSRRDYADEQFF
cdr3_nt: TGTGCCAGCAGCCGTCGGGACTACGCCGATGAGCAGTTCTTC

j_call: TRBJ1-4
d_call: TRBD1
clone_size: once
v_call: TRBV28
cdr3_aa: CASSRDRGLNNEKLFF
cdr3_nt: TGTGCCAGCAGTCGAGACAGGGGGCTTAATAATGAAAAACTGTTTTTT

j_call: TRBJ2-7
d_call: .
clone_size: .
v_call: TRBV13
cdr3_aa: CASSLMGRSYEQYF
cdr3_nt: TGTGCCAGCAGTTTGATGGGCCGCTCCTACGAGCAGTACTTC

j_call: TRBJ2-7
d_call: .
clone_size: .
v_call: TRBV30
cdr3_aa: CAGRRGAYEQYF
cdr3_nt: TGTGCCGGACGCAGGGGAGCCTACGAGCAGTACTTC

j_call: TRBJ1-2
d_call: TRBD1
clone_size: .
v_call: TRBV5-5
cdr3_aa: CASSLAGGGFGYTF
cdr3_nt: TGTGCCAGCAGCTTGGCAGGGGGAGGTTTTGGCTACACCTTC

j_call: TRBJ2-2
d_call: TRBD2
clone_size: .
v_call: TRBV5-1
cdr3_aa: CASSLTLAGTGELFF
cdr3_nt: TGCGCCAGCAGTTTGACACTAGCGGGAACCGGGGAGCTGTTTTTT

j_call: TRBJ1-2
d_call: .
clone_size: .
v_call: TRBV2
cdr3_aa: CASSLGRLPNYGYTF
cdr3_nt: TGTGCCAGCAGCTTAGGACGGTTGCCTAACTATGGCTACACCTTC

j_call: TRBJ1-1
d_call: .
clone_size: .
v_call: TRBV2
cdr3_aa: CASSVPLTGMNTEAFF
cdr3_nt: TGTGCCAGCAGTGTCCCCTTGACAGGAATGAACACTGAAGCTTTCTTT

j_call: TRBJ1-3
d_call: .
clone_size: .
v_call: TRBV18
cdr3_aa: CATLPGTISGNTIYF
cdr3_nt: TGTGCCACCCTACCAGGGACGATCTCTGGAAACACCATATATTTT

j_call: TRBJ1-1
d_call: TRBD1
clone_size: .
v_call: TRBV9
cdr3_aa: CASSVAGQGVLTEAFF
cdr3_nt: TGTGCCAGCAGCGTAGCAGGACAGGGTGTTTTAACTGAAGCTTTCTTT

j_call: TRBJ1-4
d_call: TRBD1
clone_size: .
v_call: TRBV28
cdr3_aa: CASITQTNRGHEKLFF
cdr3_nt: TGTGCCAGCATCACCCAGACAAACAGGGGGCACGAAAAACTGTTTTTT

j_call: TRBJ1-2
d_call: TRBD1
clone_size: .
v_call: TRBV7-8
cdr3_aa: CASSLRGQGRGSYTF
cdr3_nt: TGTGCCAGCAGCTTACGAGGACAGGGCCGAGGAAGCTACACCTTC

j_call: TRBJ2-7
d_call: .
clone_size: .
v_call: TRBV7-2
cdr3_aa: CASSLEGRGLYEQYF
cdr3_nt: TGTGCCAGCAGCTTAGAAGGGCGGGGGCTCTACGAGCAGTACTTC

j_call: TRBJ1-6
d_call: TRBD1
clone_size: .
v_call: TRBV11-2
cdr3_aa: CASSFSSGGAYNSPLHF
cdr3_nt: TGTGCCAGCAGCTTTTCCTCAGGGGGCGCGTATAATTCACCCCTCCACTTT

j_call: TRBJ1-1
d_call: .
clone_size: .
v_call: TRBV6-1
cdr3_aa: CASRTGEGVVAEAFF
cdr3_nt: TGTGCCAGCAGAACTGGTGAGGGTGTTGTCGCTGAAGCTTTCTTT

j_call: TRBJ2-2
d_call: .
clone_size: once
v_call: TRBV5-1
cdr3_aa: CASSPENRNLANTGELFF
cdr3_nt: TGCGCCAGCAGCCCCGAGAACAGAAATCTAGCGAACACCGGGGAGCTGTTTTTT

j_call: TRBJ2-3
d_call: TRBD2
clone_size: .
v_call: TRBV9
cdr3_aa: CASSVASAGVVGTQYF
cdr3_nt: TGTGCCAGCAGCGTAGCGTCAGCGGGAGTTGTGGGTACGCAGTATTTT

j_call: TRBJ2-7
d_call: .
clone_size: .
v_call: TRBV5-1
cdr3_aa: CASSLGGPEQYF
cdr3_nt: TGCGCCAGCAGCTTGGGGGGGCCGGAGCAGTACTTC

j_call: TRBJ2-7
d_call: .
clone_size: few
v_call: TRBV7-9
cdr3_aa: CASSLGDVYF
cdr3_nt: TGTGCCAGCAGCTTAGGGGACGTTTACTTC

j_call: TRBJ2-7
d_call: TRBD1
clone_size: .
v_call: TRBV19
cdr3_aa: CASSTSGTGSEQYF
cdr3_nt: TGTGCCAGTAGTACCTCCGGGACAGGGAGCGAGCAGTACTTC

j_call: TRBJ2-3
d_call: .
clone_size: .
v_call: TRBV5-8
cdr3_aa: CASSGGTANRGTDTQYF
cdr3_nt: TGTGCCAGCAGCGGTGGGACGGCAAATAGGGGCACAGATACGCAGTATTTT

j_call: TRBJ1-1
d_call: .
clone_size: .
v_call: TRBV6-5
cdr3_aa: CASSPIPDRPWEAFF
cdr3_nt: TGTGCCAGCAGCCCCATTCCTGACAGGCCTTGGGAAGCTTTCTTT

j_call: TRBJ2-6
d_call: .
clone_size: .
v_call: TRBV28
cdr3_aa: CASNSGTGANVLTF
cdr3_nt: TGTGCCAGCAACAGCGGAACTGGGGCCAACGTCCTGACTTTC

j_call: TRBJ2-1
d_call: .
clone_size: few
v_call: TRBV20-1
cdr3_aa: CSAPFGEQFF
cdr3_nt: TGCAGTGCGCCTTTTGGTGAGCAGTTCTTC

j_call: TRBJ2-3
d_call: TRBD1
clone_size: once
v_call: TRBV9
cdr3_aa: CASSAGRTGGSDTQYF
cdr3_nt: TGTGCCAGCAGCGCGGGAAGGACAGGGGGCTCGGATACGCAGTATTTT

j_call: TRBJ2-7
d_call: .
clone_size: .
v_call: TRBV7-2
cdr3_aa: CASSLATDARYYEQYF
cdr3_nt: TGTGCCAGCAGCTTAGCGACCGATGCACGATACTACGAGCAGTACTTC

j_call: TRBJ2-6
d_call: .
clone_size: few
v_call: TRBV30
cdr3_aa: CAWSVTVVFSGANVLTF
cdr3_nt: TGTGCCTGGAGTGTCACAGTTGTCTTCTCTGGGGCCAACGTCCTGACTTTC

j_call: TRBJ1-2
d_call: .
clone_size: .
v_call: TRBV6-5
cdr3_aa: CASRLDGLANYGYTF
cdr3_nt: TGTGCCAGCAGACTCGACGGCCTAGCTAACTATGGCTACACCTTC